This T cell receptor beta chain emerged from a study of yellow fever vaccine responses in identical twins. Regarding the study as a whole: Twins reportedly mounted vaccine T cell responses that seemed partly convergent, partly personalized.

Comments on this clonotype: Its cognate antigen is unknown.

TCRdb called the RT-PCR reads again in MiXCR, with one record for every CDR3 protein. Seen here are fewer than 35,000 distinct CDR3 sequences, 60% observed once, and the top ten hold 4.5%. CDR1 SEHNR and CDR2 FQNEAQ come from the germline V gene (reference sequence). The CDR3 extends over 13 amino acids. V was pared by 6 bases and J by 4 bases, with 10 bases between. The gene calls are TRBV7-9 and TRBJ2-1; maybe TRBD1 (5 bases). The sequences come from T cells from blood (PBMCs), unsorted or a sorted subset (not recorded which), collected before or after yellow fever vaccination (not recorded which). The TCR was taken from a woman younger than 35 who received the yellow fever vaccine. The CDR3 here is CASSPDTYNEQFF. Written as DNA, the CDR3 is TGTGCCAGCAGTCCGGACACTTACAATGAGCAGTTCTTC.